This is a list of T cell receptor beta chains from one sample in a study of vaccination and CD4 T cells after COVID-19. Their target antigens are unknown. TCRdb re-analysed the PCR reads in MiXCR, keeping a single row per CDR3 protein. The table has over 12,000 distinct CDR3 sequences, about 41% seen once. The sequenced material came from CD4+ T cells from blood, cultured in vitro. The source of these receptors is a human donor who had recovered from COVID-19. The CDR3 runs from the conserved cysteine through the conserved F or W. D genes are given only for firm matches. Clone size, where shown, is once, few, many, or a class for clones that have expanded.

V: TRBV20-1; D: .; J: TRBJ2-3; size: .; DNA: TGCAGCGGAGGTAGAACTAGCACAGATACGCAGTATTTT; CDR3: CSGGRTSTDTQYF
V: TRBV7-2; D: TRBD1; J: TRBJ1-1; size: .; DNA: TGTGCCAGCAGCTCGACAGGGGGCTGGTTGAACACTGAAGCTTTCTTT; CDR3: CASSSTGGWLNTEAFF
V: TRBV6-2/TRBV6-3; D: TRBD1; J: TRBJ2-3; size: .; DNA: TGTGCCAGCCGACAGGGGGCCGCAGATACGCAGTATTTT; CDR3: CASRQGAADTQYF
V: TRBV15; D: TRBD2; J: TRBJ2-1; size: few; DNA: TGTGCCACCAGCAGAGGAATTAGCGGGAGGACCTACAATGAGCAGTTCTTC; CDR3: CATSRGISGRTYNEQFF
V: TRBV19; D: .; J: TRBJ2-7; size: few; DNA: TGTGCCAGTAGTAACCGTAAACGAGGGGCAAATACCTACGAGCAGTACTTC; CDR3: CASSNRKRGANTYEQYF
V: TRBV15; D: .; J: TRBJ1-1; size: few; DNA: TGTGCCACCAGCAGAGAGGGCAGAAAGTACACTGAAGCTTTCTTT; CDR3: CATSREGRKYTEAFF
V: TRBV20-1; D: TRBD2; J: TRBJ2-1; size: .; DNA: TGCAGTGCTAAACTAGCGGGAGTGGGCTATGAGCAGTTCTTC; CDR3: CSAKLAGVGYEQFF
V: TRBV19; D: .; J: TRBJ1-5; size: medium-sized; DNA: TGTGCCAGTAGATCGGGGGATCAGCCCCAGCATTTT; CDR3: CASRSGDQPQHF
V: TRBV10-3; D: TRBD1; J: TRBJ2-7; size: .; DNA: TGTGCCATCAGTGTAGGCATCCTTCAGGGGGACTACGAGCAGTACTTC; CDR3: CAISVGILQGDYEQYF
V: TRBV7-9; D: TRBD1; J: TRBJ1-1; size: few; DNA: TGTGCCAGCAGCCCGACGGGACAGGGAGGTACTGAAGCTTTCTTT; CDR3: CASSPTGQGGTEAFF
V: TRBV20-1; D: .; J: TRBJ2-3; size: few; DNA: TGCAGTGCAACCGACGGGACTTTGTACACAGATACGCAGTATTTT; CDR3: CSATDGTLYTDTQYF
V: TRBV15; D: TRBD1; J: TRBJ2-1; size: .; DNA: TGTGCCACCAGCAGAGGTGCAGGGGGCAATGAGCAGTTCTTC; CDR3: CATSRGAGGNEQFF
V: TRBV2; D: TRBD1; J: TRBJ1-1; size: few; DNA: TGTGCCAGCAGTGAAGTCGGACAGGGGGGCACTGAAGCTTTCTTT; CDR3: CASSEVGQGGTEAFF
V: TRBV20-1; D: TRBD2; J: TRBJ2-1; size: few; DNA: TGCAGTGCTAGAGTCGGCGGGAGGGCCACGACCTACAATGAGCAGTTCTTC; CDR3: CSARVGGRATTYNEQFF
V: TRBV20-1; D: TRBD1; J: TRBJ1-6; size: few; DNA: TGCAGTGCTAGAACCGGACAGGGGGCGAGCAATTCACCCCTCCACTTT; CDR3: CSARTGQGASNSPLHF
V: TRBV19; D: TRBD1; J: TRBJ1-1; size: .; DNA: TGTGCCAGTAGTACCCCGGGACAGGGGGCGCGAAGGACTGAAGCTTTCTTT; CDR3: CASSTPGQGARRTEAFF
V: TRBV6-1; D: .; J: TRBJ1-5; size: .; DNA: TGTGCCAGCAGTGTTATAGGGGGCAATCAGCCCCAGCATTTT; CDR3: CASSVIGGNQPQHF
V: TRBV7-6; D: .; J: TRBJ1-2; size: .; DNA: TGTGCCAGCAGCTCAGTTAGAGGTCCTGGGGATGGCTACACCTTC; CDR3: CASSSVRGPGDGYTF
V: TRBV12-3/TRBV12-4; D: .; J: TRBJ2-7; size: .; DNA: TGTGCCAGCAGCCCACTATACGAGCAGTACTTC; CDR3: CASSPLYEQYF
V: TRBV7-2; D: .; J: TRBJ2-1; size: .; DNA: TGTGCCAGCAGCTTAGGAGCTGGAGGCCCCTACAATGAGCAGTTCTTC; CDR3: CASSLGAGGPYNEQFF
V: TRBV11-2; D: .; J: TRBJ1-1; size: .; DNA: TGTGCCAGCAGTAAAGGGGCGGGCACTGAAGCTTTCTTT; CDR3: CASSKGAGTEAFF
V: TRBV6-1; D: .; J: TRBJ1-3; size: .; DNA: TGTGCCAGCAGTCGAGGTGACGAGAATGGAAACACCATATATTTT; CDR3: CASSRGDENGNTIYF
V: TRBV12-3/TRBV12-4; D: .; J: TRBJ2-5; size: .; DNA: TGTGCCAGCAGCTTTAATAAATCGTGGGAGACCCAGTACTTC; CDR3: CASSFNKSWETQYF
V: TRBV9; D: .; J: TRBJ2-1; size: .; DNA: TGTGCCAGCAGCCCTCGGACTAACGCAAATGAGCAGTTCTTC; CDR3: CASSPRTNANEQFF
V: TRBV11-2; D: .; J: TRBJ1-5; size: .; DNA: TGTGCCAGCAGCTTAGATCTGGTAAATCAGCCCCAGCATTTT; CDR3: CASSLDLVNQPQHF
V: TRBV12-3/TRBV12-4; D: .; J: TRBJ1-6; size: .; DNA: TGTGCCAGCCGGCCGGCAGTCCTCATCAATTCACCCCTCCACTTT; CDR3: CASRPAVLINSPLHF
V: TRBV7-2; D: .; J: TRBJ2-1; size: few; DNA: TGTGCCAGCAGCTTATCCCTCGGGAACTACAATGAGCAGTTCTTC; CDR3: CASSLSLGNYNEQFF
V: TRBV15; D: TRBD2; J: TRBJ2-3; size: few; DNA: TGTGCCACCAGCAGGGGTGGCGGGAGGGCTCGGGCAGATACGCAGTATTTT; CDR3: CATSRGGGRARADTQYF
V: TRBV6-1; D: TRBD2; J: TRBJ2-2; size: .; DNA: TGTGCCAGCAGCAAGCCGGTAGCGGGGGACACCGGGGAGCTGTTTTTT; CDR3: CASSKPVAGDTGELFF
V: TRBV29-1; D: .; J: TRBJ1-1; size: .; DNA: TGCAGCGTTTCAGGCACTGAAGCTTTCTTT; CDR3: CSVSGTEAFF
V: TRBV7-3; D: TRBD1; J: TRBJ1-1; size: .; DNA: TGTGCCAGCAGCCCGACAGGGGGCACTGAAGCTCTCTTT; CDR3: CASSPTGGTEALF
V: TRBV2; D: TRBD1; J: TRBJ2-2; size: .; DNA: TGTGCCAGCCGACGGGACAGGGGTTTATTGGACACCGGGGAGCTGTTTTTT; CDR3: CASRRDRGLLDTGELFF
V: TRBV20-1; D: .; J: TRBJ1-1; size: .; DNA: TGCAGTGCTAACCGGGACACTGAAGCTTTCTTT; CDR3: CSANRDTEAFF
V: TRBV6-1; D: .; J: TRBJ1-2; size: few; DNA: TGTGCCAGCCGGGATAGGGATGGCTACACCTTC; CDR3: CASRDRDGYTF
V: TRBV15; D: .; J: TRBJ2-2; size: few; DNA: TGTGCCACCAGCAGAGTACCGTCCGGGGAGCTGTTTTTT; CDR3: CATSRVPSGELFF